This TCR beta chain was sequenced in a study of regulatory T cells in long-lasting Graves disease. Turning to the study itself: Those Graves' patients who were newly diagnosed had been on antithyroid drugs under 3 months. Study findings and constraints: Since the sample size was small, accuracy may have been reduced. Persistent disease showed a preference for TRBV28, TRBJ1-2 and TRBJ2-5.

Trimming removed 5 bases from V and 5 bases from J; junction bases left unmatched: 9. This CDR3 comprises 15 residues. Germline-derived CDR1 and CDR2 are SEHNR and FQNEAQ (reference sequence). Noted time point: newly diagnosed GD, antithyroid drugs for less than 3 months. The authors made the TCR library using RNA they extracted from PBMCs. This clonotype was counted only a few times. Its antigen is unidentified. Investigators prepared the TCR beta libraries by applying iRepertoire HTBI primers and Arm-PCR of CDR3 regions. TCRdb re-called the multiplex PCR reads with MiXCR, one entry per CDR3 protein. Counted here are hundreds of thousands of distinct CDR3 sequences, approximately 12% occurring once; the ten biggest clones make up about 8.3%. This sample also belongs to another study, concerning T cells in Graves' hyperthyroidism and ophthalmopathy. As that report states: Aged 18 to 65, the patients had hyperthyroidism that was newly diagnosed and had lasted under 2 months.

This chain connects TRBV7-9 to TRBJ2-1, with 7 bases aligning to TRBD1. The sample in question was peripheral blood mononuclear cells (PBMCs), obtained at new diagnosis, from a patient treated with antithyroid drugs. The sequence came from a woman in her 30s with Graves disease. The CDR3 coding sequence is TGTGCCAGCAGCGGACCCGGGACAGTACACAATGAGCAGTTCTTC. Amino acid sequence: CASSGPGTVHNEQFF. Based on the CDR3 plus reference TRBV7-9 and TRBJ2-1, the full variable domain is DTGVSQNPRHKITKRGQNVTFRCDPISEHNRLYWYRQTLGQGPEFLTYFQNEAQLEKSRLLSDRFSAERPKGSFSTLEIQRTEQGDSAMYLCASSGPGTVHNEQFFGPGTRLTVL.